A single sample gave rise to the 30 T cell receptor beta chains below, sequenced in a study of shared clonotypes between healthy human individuals. Repertoires were generated with immunoSEQ multiplex PCR, while TCRdb's copy carries only in-frame clones and drops some. The sample records millions of clones, approximately 93% being singletons. Sequenced: naive CD4+ T cells from PBMCs. Subset here: CD45RA+ positively selected. These receptors all stem from a man in his late teens or twenties in good health. Some clones in this sample may be carry-over from other donors' samples.

This clone was seen just once. The rearrangement links TRBV11-2 to TRBJ2-7, with 9 nucleotides matching TRBD2. The CDR3 spans 15 residues. Looked up from germline, CDR1 is SGHAT and CDR2 is FQNNGV. Trimming at V came to 7 bases and at J to 6 bases, leaving 13 bases not matched to a gene. CDR3 residues: CASTSRGGRAFEQYF. CDR3 bases: TGTGCCAGCACCTCCCGGGGCGGGAGGGCCTTCGAGCAGTACTTC.

The chain recombines TRBV18 with TRBJ2-5; D unresolved. The germline V gene encodes CDR1 KGHSH and CDR2 LQKENI. With 3 bases removed from V and 1 base from J, the gap between germline ends came to 6 bases. CDR3 length: 13 amino acids. The CDR3 DNA follows: TGTGCCAGCTCACCGGTCACCCAAGAGACCCAGTACTTC. Its protein is CASSPVTQETQYF. Full variable domain (rest looked up from reference TRBV18 and TRBJ2-5): NAGVMQNPRHLVRRRGQEARLRCSPMKGHSHVYWYRQLPEEGLKFMVYLQKENIIDESGMPKERFSAEFPKEGPSILRIQQVVRGDSAAYFCASSPVTQETQYFGPGTRLLVL.

To note about this clone: Other nucleotide sequences from this sample produce the same CDR3. J is TRBJ1-5 and V is TRBV7-2; D is unclear. V dropped 1 base and J dropped 5 bases, with 3 bases sitting between them. The CDR3 loop spans 12 amino acids. Germline loops: CDR1 SGHTA, CDR2 FQGNSA. The CDR3: CASSLGDQPQHF. In DNA form, the CDR3 reads TGTGCCAGCAGCTTAGGAGATCAGCCCCAGCATTTT.

The chain combines TRBV5-1 with TRBJ1-1; D remains unclear. This CDR3 has 15 residues. Deletions cut 1 base from V and 4 bases from J, with 14 bases between. Germline CDR1 is SGHRS and CDR2 is YFSETQ. The CDR3 nucleotides are TGCGCCAGCAGCTTGTTGTTCGGGGAGGGCACTGAAGCTTTCTTT. Translating it yields CASSLLFGEGTEAFF.

CDR3 DNA sequence: TGTGCCAGCTCACTAACACAGGGGGAAAAACTGTTTTTT. Translated, it gives CASSLTQGEKLFF. The chain joins TRBV18 to TRBJ1-4; 7 nucleotides line up with TRBD1. J gave up 8 bases and V 4 bases, and 4 bases lay outside the gene matches. Germline CDR1 is KGHSH and CDR2 is LQKENI. This CDR3 is 13 amino acids long.

The chain recombines TRBV2 with TRBJ2-2, with D tentatively TRBD2 (5 bases). The CDR3 has 14 amino acids. The germline V gene has CDR1 SNHLY and CDR2 FYNNEI. V was trimmed by 3 bases and J by 4 bases, leaving 9 bases between them. The CDR3, as DNA: TGTGCCAGCAGTGATGTGCGGGCCACCGGGGAGCTGTTTTTT. Translating gives CASSDVRATGELFF.

The V gene is TRBV4-2, the J gene TRBJ1-5; TRBD1 matches 10 bases. With 2 bases clipped from V and 1 base from J, the junction kept 14 bases outside the gene matches. This CDR3 is built from 20 residues. Germline V lookup: CDR1 LGHNA, CDR2 YNFKEQ. The CDR3 loop is CASSQPRPGTGDPSNQPQHF. The DNA of the CDR3 is TGTGCCAGCAGCCAACCCCGGCCCGGGACAGGGGATCCCAGCAATCAGCCCCAGCATTTT.

The chain has TRBV5-6 and TRBJ1-2, with 10 bases matching TRBD1. This CDR3 is built from 15 residues. V was pared by 4 bases and J by 7 bases, with 10 bases of the junction left unmatched. CDR1 and CDR2 (germline): SGHDT, YYEEEE. The CDR3 nucleotides are TGTGCCAGCAGCGTCGCGGACAGGGGGACCGCTGGCTACACCTTC. Amino acid sequence: CASSVADRGTAGYTF.

The chain couples TRBV7-2 to TRBJ2-7; no clear D gene. Trimming pared 3 bases from V and 7 bases from J, leaving 13 bases between. The CDR3 sequence is 13 residues long. CDR1 SGHTA and CDR2 FQGNSA come from the germline V gene. The CDR3 here is CASSFAVVREQYF. In DNA form, the CDR3 reads TGTGCCAGCAGCTTTGCGGTAGTTCGTGAGCAGTACTTC.

This chain uses TRBV5-5 with TRBJ2-7; D is ambiguous. Germline assignment: CDR1 SGHKS and CDR2 YYEKEE (reference sequence). The CDR3 has 14 amino acids. V lost 2 bases to trimming and J lost 0 bases, with 9 bases between them. Written as DNA, the CDR3 is TGTGCCAGCAGCTTAGGACCGAGCTCCTACGAGCAGTACTTC. Encoded protein: CASSLGPSSYEQYF.

V usage is TRBV11-2 and J usage is TRBJ2-1; 10 bases map to TRBD2. The germline V gene encodes CDR1 SGHAT and CDR2 FQNNGV. The CDR3 runs to 13 residues. The trim removed 4 bases at V and 16 bases at J, leaving 10 bases unmatched. This CDR3 is CASSSKLAGGSFF. DNA for the CDR3: TGTGCCAGCAGCTCCAAGTTAGCGGGAGGTAGTTTCTTC.

V and J are TRBV4-1 and TRBJ1-5; the D gene is possibly TRBD1 (5 bases). The V gene lost 0 bases and the J gene lost 6 bases, with 12 bases spanning the gap. Germline lookup yields CDR1 MGHRA and CDR2 YSYEKL. The CDR3 consists of 15 residues. DNA for the CDR3: TGCGCCAGCAGCCAAGATCAGGGAGGACGTCAGCCCCAGCATTTT. Translation: CASSQDQGGRQPQHF.

This clone was detected only once. The chain uses TRBV29-1 and TRBJ2-3; 8 bases align to TRBD1. This CDR3 has 14 amino acids. Trimming took 6 bases from V and 0 from J; bases not matched to a gene: 5. From germline, CDR1 is SQVTM and CDR2 ANQGSEA. The CDR3 region is CSVDREVSTDTQYF. CDR3 bases: TGCAGCGTGGACAGGGAGGTGAGCACAGATACGCAGTATTTT.

The rearrangement uses TRBV29-1 and TRBJ1-2; D might be TRBD1 (5 bases). CDR3 length equals 15 residues. The germline V gene has CDR1 SQVTM and CDR2 ANQGSEA. Deletions cut 7 bases from V and 0 bases from J, with 18 bases between. In DNA, the CDR3 is TGCAGCGCAACCGGGCAGGGTACCCCTAACTATGGCTACACCTTC. It translates to CSATGQGTPNYGYTF.

The gene calls are TRBV5-1 and TRBJ2-2, with TRBD1 identical over 9 bases. This CDR3 has 15 residues. V was pared by 4 bases and J by 2 bases, with 3 bases of the junction left unmatched. Germline V CDR1 and CDR2: SGHRS, YFSETQ. Here the CDR3 DNA reads TGCGCCAGCAGCCAAACAGGGGGCAACACCGGGGAGCTGTTTTTT. It translates to CASSQTGGNTGELFF.

This chain's CDR3 is CASSKNPHWTSGRYEQYF. CDR3 coding DNA: TGTGCCAGCAGCAAAAATCCACATTGGACTAGCGGGAGGTACGAGCAGTACTTC. The chain recombines TRBV28 with TRBJ2-7; 14 bases are shared with TRBD2. CDR3 length: 18 residues. CDR1 is MDHEN and CDR2 is SYDVKM in the germline V gene. Trimming removed 6 bases from V and 4 bases from J; junction bases left unmatched: 14.

V is TRBV18 and J is TRBJ1-1; 10 nucleotides line up with TRBD1. This CDR3 spans 17 amino acids. Germline V lookup: CDR1 KGHSH, CDR2 LQKENI. V was clipped by 0 bases and J by 0 bases; unmatched bases: 4. The CDR3 DNA follows: TGTGCCAGCTCACCACCTGGGACAGGGGTCATGAACACTGAAGCTTTCTTT. Protein: CASSPPGTGVMNTEAFF.

The J gene is TRBJ1-1, the V gene TRBV2; TRBD1 is a possible D gene (5 bases). The germline V and J ends were trimmed by 4 bases and 3 bases, with 9 bases remaining between them. This CDR3 is built from 13 residues. Germline CDR1 reads SNHLY; CDR2 reads FYNNEI. For the CDR3, the DNA is TGTGCCAGCAGTGTGTCCAGGGACACTGAAGCTTTCTTT. Translated: CASSVSRDTEAFF.

This clone was recorded once. In nucleotides, the CDR3 is TGTGCCAGCAGCCTAGGGGACGGGTGCACTGAAGCTTTCTTT. Translation: CASSLGDGCTEAFF. This chain joins TRBV21-1 and TRBJ1-1. TRBV21-1 is noted as a pseudogene. CDR3 length: 14 amino acids.

V usage is TRBV19 and J usage is TRBJ2-7; D could derive from TRBD1 or TRBD2 (6 bases each). V was shortened by 4 bases and J by 3 bases, with 10 bases between the two germline ends. The length of the CDR3 is 13 residues. From germline, CDR1 is LNHDA and CDR2 SQIVND (reference sequence). This chain's CDR3 is CASSRGAVYEQYF. The CDR3 DNA is TGTGCCAGTAGTAGGGGGGCAGTCTACGAGCAGTACTTC.

The sample holds one count of this clone. The chain uses TRBV2 and TRBJ2-7; 7 bases line up with TRBD2. Germline lookup yields CDR1 SNHLY and CDR2 FYNNEI. The CDR3 consists of 12 residues. After removal of 4 bases from V and 8 bases from J, the junction contained 5 bases not matched to a gene. As DNA, the CDR3 is TGTGCCAGCAGTGCCAGGGAGGGCAAGCAGTACTTC. Its protein is CASSAREGKQYF. The entire variable domain, with the rest obtained from reference TRBV2 and TRBJ2-7, is as follows: EPEVTQTPSHQVTQMGQEVILRCVPISNHLYFYWYRQILGQKVEFLVSFYNNEISEKSEIFDDQFSVERPDGSNFTLKIRSTKLEDSAMYFCASSAREGKQYFGPGTRLTVT.

This clone was seen only once. V gene TRBV28 combines with J gene TRBJ1-2; no reliable D call. The germline V gene has CDR1 MDHEN and CDR2 SYDVKM. This CDR3 region has 16 residues. V gave up 6 bases and J gave up 2 bases, with 19 bases separating them. The CDR3 DNA reads as TGTGCCAGCAGCCCCCAGGTAGGCCGGTTCAACTATGGCTACACCTTC. Translating it yields CASSPQVGRFNYGYTF.

The rearrangement links TRBV6-1 to TRBJ1-4; no reliable D call. The ends were cut back, 2 bases at V and 6 bases at J, with 10 bases in the middle. Germline V CDR1 and CDR2: MNHNS, SASEGT. The CDR3 length is 14 residues. The CDR3 DNA reads as TGTGCCAGCAGTGAAAGATTCACGGATGAAAAACTGTTTTTT. Its translation is CASSERFTDEKLFF.

The chain uses TRBV7-8 and TRBJ1-5; possible D gene TRBD1, 6 bases. The CDR3 is 16 amino acids. V lost 5 bases to trimming and J lost 1 base, with 15 bases between them. Germline V lookup: CDR1 SGHVS, CDR2 FQNEAQ. The CDR3 coding sequence is TGTGCCAGCAGCCAAAGGGGGGGGGACAGCAATCAGCCCCAGCATTTT. Its protein is CASSQRGGDSNQPQHF.

The count of this clone is one. The same CDR3 is also encoded by other DNA sequences in this sample. V usage is TRBV5-1 and J usage is TRBJ2-7, with 10 bases lining up with TRBD1. The CDR3 contains 14 residues. Germline-derived CDR1 and CDR2 are SGHRS and YFSETQ. The V gene end was trimmed by 3 bases and the J gene end by 1 base; junction bases not matched to a gene: 1. The CDR3 DNA is TGCGCCAGCAGCTGGGGACAGGGGTCCTACGAGCAGTACTTC. Its translation is CASSWGQGSYEQYF.

This clone was counted a single time. The rearrangement joins TRBV5-1 to TRBJ1-1; no definite D call. Trimming stripped 9 bases from V and 1 base from J, with 13 bases between. CDR1 is SGHRS and CDR2 is YFSETQ in the germline V gene. CDR3 size: 13 residues. For the CDR3, the DNA is TGCGCCACTCGGACGAATGAGAACACTGAAGCTTTCTTT. It specifies CATRTNENTEAFF.

The CDR3 coding sequence is TGCAGCGTGGCTGAGCAGGGGAGGAACACTGAAGCTTTCTTT. It yields the protein CSVAEQGRNTEAFF. The V and J genes are TRBV29-1 and TRBJ1-1, with D tentatively TRBD1 (6 bases). Germline CDR1 and CDR2: SQVTM and ANQGSEA. This CDR3 comprises 14 residues. With 6 bases removed from V and 1 base from J, the gap between germline ends came to 15 bases. Together with reference TRBV29-1 and TRBJ1-1, the CDR3 gives the full variable domain: SAVISQKPSRDICQRGTSLTIQCQVDSQVTMMFWYRQQPGQSLTLIATANQGSEATYESGFVIDKFPISRPNLTFSTLTVSNMSPEDSSIYLCSVAEQGRNTEAFFGQGTRLTVV.

The chain couples TRBV10-3 to TRBJ1-2, with D perhaps TRBD1 (5 bases). V dropped 6 bases and J dropped 2 bases, with 16 bases sitting between them. The CDR3 covers 15 residues. The V gene's germline CDR1 is ENHRY and CDR2 SYGVKD. This CDR3 is CAISFYLGENYGYTF. Written as DNA, the CDR3 is TGTGCCATCAGCTTCTATTTAGGGGAGAACTATGGCTACACCTTC.

The chain combines TRBV5-6 with TRBJ2-3; 14 bases match TRBD2. Looked up from germline, CDR1 is SGHDT and CDR2 is YYEEEE. V shed 3 bases and J 14 bases; nucleotides not matched to a gene: 11. CDR3 length equals 15 residues. For the CDR3, the DNA is TGTGCCAGCAGCTGGCCGGGACTAGCGGGAGAGGGACCGTATTTT. This translates into CASSWPGLAGEGPYF.

This clone was counted once. V is TRBV5-1 and J is TRBJ2-7; 9 bases are a match to TRBD1. V trimming: 2 bases; J trimming: 2 bases; junction bases outside the gene matches: 8. In germline, CDR1 is SGHRS, CDR2 YFSETQ. CDR3 size: 16 residues. The CDR3 DNA sequence: TGCGCCAGCAGCTTAAAACAGGGGGCGTCGACCTACGAGCAGTACTTC. This translates into CASSLKQGASTYEQYF.